This T cell receptor (beta chain) came from a study of liver allograft versus peripheral blood T cells. Study-wide context: The authors compared T cell receptor repertoires in transplanted livers with recipients' peripheral blood repertoires.

CDR1 and CDR2 from the germline V gene are KGHDR and SFDVKD. With 1 base removed from V and 10 bases from J, the gap between germline ends came to 13 bases. The CDR3 is 15 amino acids. In its sample, this clonotype is medium-sized. TCRdb itself ran the reads through MiXCR, one entry per CDR3 protein. In the table there are around 11,000 distinct CDR3 sequences, under 30% of which are singletons. The sequence derives from a human patient who had a liver transplant. Some of the T cells may derive from the graft donor. This chain links TRBV24-1 with TRBJ1-6, with D unclear. CDR3 DNA: TGTGCCACCAGTGATTTCCTCGAGGATTACTCACCCCTCCACTTT. Protein product: CATSDFLEDYSPLHF.